This is a list of T cell receptor beta chains from one sample in a study of blood T cell repertoires in COVID-19. Using immunoSEQ multiplex PCR, the repertoire was profiled, and TCRdb retains in-frame clones only, with some absent. The data contain 150,000 to 200,000 clones, around 85% of them singletons. The sequencing input was peripheral blood. The source of these receptors is a woman between 55 and 75 years old with COVID-19, enrolled during active disease. Both conserved end residues are part of each CDR3. D genes are given only for firm matches. Expanded clones are given a class, and other clones once, few, many or no size at all.

j_gene,v_gene,d_gene,abundance,CDR3nt,CDR3aa
TRBJ2-7,TRBV19,TRBD2,-,TGTGCCAGTAGTAGCGGGAGAGGGAACGAGCAGTACTTC,CASSSGRGNEQYF
TRBJ1-4,TRBV7-2,-,-,TGTGCCAGCAGCCCGACGTGGGGAGGAGTTGAAAAACTGTTTTTT,CASSPTWGGVEKLFF
TRBJ1-2,TRBV10-3,-,-,TGTGCCATCAGAAACTACGGGAGCCGCTACACCTTC,CAIRNYGSRYTF
TRBJ1-4,TRBV24-1,TRBD1,-,TGTGCCACCAGTGACGGGACAGAAGGAACTAATGAAAAACTGTTTTTT,CATSDGTEGTNEKLFF
TRBJ2-5,TRBV24-1,-,once,TGTGCCACCAGTGATTTTGAGGCCAGTCCGGTGGTGGAGACCCAGTACTTC,CATSDFEASPVVETQYF
TRBJ1-3,TRBV11-2,-,-,TGTGCCAGCAGCTTTACGGGGGGCTCTGGAAACACCATATATTTT,CASSFTGGSGNTIYF
TRBJ2-1,TRBV19,TRBD2,-,TGTGCCAGTAGTGGGGGGATCAGCGGGAGGATTAGCTCCTACAATGAGCAGTTCTTC,CASSGGISGRISSYNEQFF
TRBJ1-5,TRBV27,TRBD1,-,TGTGCCAGCAGTTCCCAAGGACAGGTCAATCAGCCCCAGCATTTT,CASSSQGQVNQPQHF
TRBJ1-1,TRBV7-3,TRBD1,-,TGTGCCAGCAGCTTAACTGGGACAGGGTATATGATCACTGAAGCTTTCTTT,CASSLTGTGYMITEAFF
TRBJ1-1,TRBV7-2,-,-,TGTGCCAGCAGCTTTGGGGGACACCTACCTATGAACACTGAAGCTTTCTTT,CASSFGGHLPMNTEAFF
TRBJ2-3,TRBV5-4,TRBD2,-,TGTGCCAGCAGCCTAGCGGGGACTAGCACAGATACGCAGTATTTT,CASSLAGTSTDTQYF
TRBJ2-2,TRBV9,TRBD1,-,TGTGCCAGCAGCGCCCATCGACAGGGGTTTCACACCGGGGAGCTGTTTTTT,CASSAHRQGFHTGELFF
TRBJ1-3,TRBV18,-,few,TGTGCCAGCTCCGGGTCCTCTGGAAACACCATATATTTT,CASSGSSGNTIYF
TRBJ1-4,TRBV24-1,TRBD1,once,TGTGCCACCAGTGACCCCAGACAGGGTCGAGAAAAACTGTTTTTT,CATSDPRQGREKLFF
TRBJ1-5,TRBV6-2/TRBV6-3,-,-,TGTGCCAGCAGTTACAGGGGAGGTAATCAGCCCCAGCATTTT,CASSYRGGNQPQHF
TRBJ2-7,TRBV6-1,TRBD1,-,TGTGCCAGCAGTGAATTTGGGACAGGGTACTACGAGCAGTACTTC,CASSEFGTGYYEQYF
TRBJ1-1,TRBV23-1,TRBD1,-,TGCGCCAGCAGGACCAGACAGGGTATGAACACTGAAGCTTTCTTT,CASRTRQGMNTEAFF
TRBJ2-7,TRBV30,TRBD2,-,TGTGCCTGGAGTGTGAGCGGGGGCTACGAGCAGTACTTC,CAWSVSGGYEQYF
TRBJ1-6,TRBV2,TRBD1,-,TGTGCCAGCAGGGCGGGACAGGGTTTACCCCTCCACTTT,CASRAGQGLPLHF
TRBJ1-2,TRBV3-1/TRBV3-2,-,-,TGTGCCAGCAGCCAAAGGGGACACTCTTATGGCTACACCTTC,CASSQRGHSYGYTF
TRBJ2-3,TRBV18,-,-,TGTGCCAGCTCATTCGAGGGATTCGCAGATACGCAGTATTTT,CASSFEGFADTQYF
TRBJ1-3,TRBV19,-,-,TGTGCCAGTAGTATCATTTCGAGCTCTGGAAACACCATATATTTT,CASSIISSSGNTIYF
TRBJ1-1,TRBV10-3,-,-,TGTGCCATACGACAGAACACTGAAGCTTTCTTT,CAIRQNTEAFF
TRBJ1-1,TRBV5-6,-,-,TGTGCCAGCAGCTTTCAGGGCCACAACACTGAAGCTTTCTTT,CASSFQGHNTEAFF
TRBJ1-1,TRBV19,-,-,TGTGCCAGTAAGAGAGTGAACACTGAAGCTTTCTTT,CASKRVNTEAFF
TRBJ1-1,TRBV19,TRBD1,-,TGTGCCAGTAGTTTCGGGGTAACAGGGGGAAGCACTGAAGCTTTCTTT,CASSFGVTGGSTEAFF
TRBJ1-5,TRBV9,-,-,TGTGCCAGCAGCCCAGATTTGGGACACCTTAGCAATCAGCCCCAGCATTTT,CASSPDLGHLSNQPQHF
TRBJ2-1,TRBV2,TRBD2,-,TGTGCCAGCAGTGAAAAGGCTAGCGGGAGGAGCGATGAGCAGTTCTTC,CASSEKASGRSDEQFF
TRBJ2-1,TRBV25-1,-,-,TGTGCCAGCAGTGAAATAGTGGGAGGCAACTACAATGAGCAGTTCTTC,CASSEIVGGNYNEQFF
TRBJ1-4,TRBV7-9,-,many,TGTGCCAGCAGCTTAACAACAGGGCATGAAAAACTGTTTTTT,CASSLTTGHEKLFF
TRBJ1-4,TRBV9,-,-,TGTGCCAGCAGCGTAGCAGGCGGCAGGGTTAATGAAAAACTGTTTTTT,CASSVAGGRVNEKLFF
TRBJ1-6,TRBV27,-,-,TGTGCCAGCAGTTTACAGTGGAGCTCCTATAATTCACCCCTCCACTTT,CASSLQWSSYNSPLHF
TRBJ2-7,TRBV3-1/TRBV3-2,-,-,TGTGCCAGCAGCCAAGATCTGGTAGCTTCCTACGAGCAGTACTTC,CASSQDLVASYEQYF